This T cell receptor (beta chain) emerged from a study of monozygotic twins with inflammatory bowel disease (dated 2019 in TCRdb). For the study in its entirety: The complete study included about 28 monozygotic twin pairs: 19 IBD-discordant Danish pairs and nine German pairs, of which four were IBD-concordant and five were IBD-discordant. Within discordant pairs, disease-associated traits were sought mainly by comparing IBD patients with their genetically identical healthy co-twins. Each individual had, on average, about 151 000 unique TCRalpha sequences and 181 000 unique TCRbeta sequences available for analysis.

The CDR3 goes from the cysteine to the phenylalanine over 16 residues. DNA is not on record. Beyond this particular receptor, the publication reports: Repertoire similarity did not differ between concordant and discordant twins, which could be due to limited statistical power. IBD patients had lower TCRbeta repertoire diversity, measured by the inverse Simpson index, than their healthy co-twins. Different T cell subtypes could not be distinguished in the analysis. Because patients received different immunosuppressive treatments, the repertoires may have picked up extra background noise and variability between individuals. Compared with healthy twins, IBD patients shared fewer clonotypes with other individuals, and the difference was most pronounced in patients with signs of disease activity. The results gave no support for a single strong signal or clonotype linked to IBD.

Remarks on this clonotype: What this receptor recognizes is not known.

From each donor, an approximately 2.5 ml peripheral blood sample was drawn into PAXgene tubes and stored at -80 degrees C. Without T cell sorting, total RNA was isolated from whole blood using the PAXgene blood miRNA kit on an automated QIAcube. Deep TCRalpha and TCRbeta repertoire profiling with unique molecular barcoding was performed on peripheral blood of monozygotic twin pairs concordant or discordant for inflammatory bowel disease. Smoking habits were recorded for all twin pairs, and individuals were classified as current, former or never smokers. Libraries were prepared through 5' RACE. For each TCR library, around 4,000 ng of total RNA was used. For each sample, cDNA synthesis with SMARTScribe reverse transcriptase was split into eight separate reactions. During cDNA synthesis, unique molecular identifiers containing a 6-nucleotide sample barcode were introduced by template switching. Amplification of TCRalpha and TCRbeta cDNA involved two nested PCRs of approximately 16 and 10 cycles, and each PCR was followed by bead purification. Before amplification, the cDNA was treated with uracil DNA-glycosylase and purified using the QIAquick PCR purification kit. The second PCR added Illumina TruSeq-compatible adapters along with sample-specific barcodes. TapeStation and Qubit were used to check library quality and concentration, and 5 ng of each library was pooled. Sequencing of pooled libraries was carried out on an Illumina HiSeq2500 single-index Rapid Run using 2 x 100 bp reads and custom sequencing primers. The original pipeline was this. PCR and sequencing errors were corrected by UMI-based consensus assembly using MiGEC version 1.2.6. MiXCR version 2.1.1 handled V(D)J alignment, clonotype assembly and CDR3 extraction. To normalise gene usage, clonotype sharing and MAIT/NKT TCR abundance, the analysis used the top 1000, 10 000 and 20 000 clonotypes per sample. After downsampling to 27 000 UMIs, diversity was calculated as the inverse Simpson index using the vegan R package. Statistical testing used paired Mann-Whitney U tests on the discordant twin pairs and applied Benjamini-Hochberg correction for multiple testing. The reads underwent TCRdb reprocessing, giving one record for each CDR3 protein sequence and no DNA. The V and J calls and clone size come from TCRdb's table, not from the authors' own analysis. This sample's table carries approximately 120,000 distinct CDR3 sequences. Jointly, the top ten make up around an eighth of the sample.

The V and J segments used are TRBV12-3 or TRBV12-4 and TRBJ2-7; TCRdb selects TRBD2, and the lack of DNA leaves this call unchecked. This TCR came from a human donor with ulcerative colitis or Crohn's disease, or a healthy co-twin of an affected twin (not recorded which). What was sequenced was blood. CDR3 sequence: CASSLNWARGLYEQYF.